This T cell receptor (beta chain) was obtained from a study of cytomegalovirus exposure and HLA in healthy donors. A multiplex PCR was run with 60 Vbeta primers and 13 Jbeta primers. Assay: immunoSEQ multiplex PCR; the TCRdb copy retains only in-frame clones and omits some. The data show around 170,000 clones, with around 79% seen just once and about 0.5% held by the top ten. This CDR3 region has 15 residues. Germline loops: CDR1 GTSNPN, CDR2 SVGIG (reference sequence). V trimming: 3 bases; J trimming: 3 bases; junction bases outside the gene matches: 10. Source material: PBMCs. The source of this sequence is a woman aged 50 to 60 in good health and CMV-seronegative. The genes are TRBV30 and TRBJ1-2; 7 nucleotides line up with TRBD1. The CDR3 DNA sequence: TGTGCCTGGAGATCGGTCAGGGGGACTCACTATGGCTACACCTTC. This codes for CAWRSVRGTHYGYTF.